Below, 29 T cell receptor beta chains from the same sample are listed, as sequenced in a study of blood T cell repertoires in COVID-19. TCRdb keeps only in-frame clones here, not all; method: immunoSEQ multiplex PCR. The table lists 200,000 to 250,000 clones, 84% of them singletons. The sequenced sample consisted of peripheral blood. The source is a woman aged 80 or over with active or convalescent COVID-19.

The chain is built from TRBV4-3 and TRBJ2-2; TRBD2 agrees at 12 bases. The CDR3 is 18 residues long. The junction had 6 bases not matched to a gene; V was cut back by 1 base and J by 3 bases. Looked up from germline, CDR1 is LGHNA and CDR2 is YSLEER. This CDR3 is CASSQGPSGRADTGELFF. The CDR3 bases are TGCGCCAGCAGCCAAGGCCCTAGCGGGAGGGCCGACACCGGGGAGCTGTTTTTT.

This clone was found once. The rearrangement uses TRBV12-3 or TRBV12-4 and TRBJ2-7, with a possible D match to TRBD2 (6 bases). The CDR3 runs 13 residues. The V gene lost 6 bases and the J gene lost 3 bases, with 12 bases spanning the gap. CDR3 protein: CASRASEVYEQYF. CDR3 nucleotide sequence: TGTGCCAGCAGGGCTAGCGAGGTCTACGAGCAGTACTTC.

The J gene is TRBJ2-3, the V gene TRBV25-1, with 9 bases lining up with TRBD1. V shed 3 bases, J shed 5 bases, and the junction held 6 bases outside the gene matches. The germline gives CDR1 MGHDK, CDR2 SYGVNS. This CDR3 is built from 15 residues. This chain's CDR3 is CASSEGGQGGDTQYF. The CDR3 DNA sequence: TGTGCCAGCAGTGAGGGGGGACAGGGTGGAGATACGCAGTATTTT.

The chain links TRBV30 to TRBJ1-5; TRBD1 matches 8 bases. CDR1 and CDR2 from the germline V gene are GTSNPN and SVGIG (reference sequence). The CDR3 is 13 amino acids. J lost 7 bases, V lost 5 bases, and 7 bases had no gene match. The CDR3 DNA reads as TGTGCCTGGGACAGGGGATTGTGGCAGCCCCAGCATTTT. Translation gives CAWDRGLWQPQHF.

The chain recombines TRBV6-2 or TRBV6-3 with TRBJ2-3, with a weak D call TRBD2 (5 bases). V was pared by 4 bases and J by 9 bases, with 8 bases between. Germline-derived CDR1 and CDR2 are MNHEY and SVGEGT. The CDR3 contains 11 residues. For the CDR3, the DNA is TGTGCCAGCAGTTGGCGGGCCACGCAGTATTTT. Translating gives CASSWRATQYF.

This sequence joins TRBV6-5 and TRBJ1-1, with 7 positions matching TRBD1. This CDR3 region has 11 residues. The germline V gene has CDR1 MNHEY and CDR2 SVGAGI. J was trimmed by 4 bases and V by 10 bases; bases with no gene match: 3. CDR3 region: CAIQGSTEAFF. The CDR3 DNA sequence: TGTGCCATACAGGGGAGCACTGAAGCTTTCTTT.

CDR3 sequence reads: CASQPSTRMGDTQYF. The CDR3 nucleotides read TGCGCCAGCCAACCATCTACTAGGATGGGAGATACGCAGTATTTT. J is TRBJ2-3 and V is TRBV4-1; a possible D gene is TRBD2 (5 bases). Trimming removed 8 bases at V and 5 bases at J, with 20 bases between. CDR1 is MGHRA and CDR2 is YSYEKL in the germline V gene. CDR3 size: 15 residues.

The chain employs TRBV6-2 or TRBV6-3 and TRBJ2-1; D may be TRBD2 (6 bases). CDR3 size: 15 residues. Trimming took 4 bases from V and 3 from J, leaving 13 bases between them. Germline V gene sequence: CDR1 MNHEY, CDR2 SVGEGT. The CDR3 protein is CASSLGLANYNEQFF. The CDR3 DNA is TGTGCCAGCAGTTTAGGGCTAGCGAACTACAATGAGCAGTTCTTC.

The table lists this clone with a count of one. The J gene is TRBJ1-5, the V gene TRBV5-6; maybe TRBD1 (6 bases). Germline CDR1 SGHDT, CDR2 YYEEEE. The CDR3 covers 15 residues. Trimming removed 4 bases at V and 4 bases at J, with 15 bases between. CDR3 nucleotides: TGTGCCAGCAGCGCCTACAGGGCTCTTAATCAGCCCCAGCATTTT. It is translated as CASSAYRALNQPQHF. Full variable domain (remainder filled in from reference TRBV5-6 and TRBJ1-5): DAGVTQSPTHLIKTRGQQVTLRCSPKSGHDTVSWYQQALGQGPQFIFQYYEEEERQRGNFPDRFSGHQFPNYSSELNVNALLLGDSALYLCASSAYRALNQPQHFGDGTRLSIL.

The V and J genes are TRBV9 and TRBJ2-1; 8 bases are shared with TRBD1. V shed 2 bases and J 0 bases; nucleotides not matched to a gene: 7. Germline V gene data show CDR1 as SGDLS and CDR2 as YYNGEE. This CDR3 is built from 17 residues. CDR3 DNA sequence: TGTGCCAGCAGCGTGACTACAGGGGGAGACTCCTACAATGAGCAGTTCTTC. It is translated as CASSVTTGGDSYNEQFF. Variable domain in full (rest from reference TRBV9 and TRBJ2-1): DSGVTQTPKHLITATGQRVTLRCSPRSGDLSVYWYQQSLDQGLQFLIQYYNGEERAKGNILERFSAQQFPDLHSELNLSSLELGDSALYFCASSVTTGGDSYNEQFFGPGTRLTVL.

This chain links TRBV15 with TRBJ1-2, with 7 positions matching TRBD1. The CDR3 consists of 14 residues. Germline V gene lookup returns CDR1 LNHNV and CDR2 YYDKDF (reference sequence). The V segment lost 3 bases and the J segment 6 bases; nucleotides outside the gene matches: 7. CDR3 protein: CATSSAARGDGYTF. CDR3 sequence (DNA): TGTGCCACCAGCAGCGCGGCCAGGGGGGATGGCTACACCTTC.

CDR3 nucleotides: TGCGCCAGCAGCTTCGACCTAGGACAACCAGACACCGGGGAGCTGTTTTTT. The encoded protein is CASSFDLGQPDTGELFF. The rearrangement uses TRBV5-1 and TRBJ2-2, with D maybe TRBD1 (5 bases). Trimming stripped 2 bases from V and 3 bases from J, with 17 bases between. Germline V CDR1 and CDR2: SGHRS, YFSETQ. The length of the CDR3 is 17 residues.

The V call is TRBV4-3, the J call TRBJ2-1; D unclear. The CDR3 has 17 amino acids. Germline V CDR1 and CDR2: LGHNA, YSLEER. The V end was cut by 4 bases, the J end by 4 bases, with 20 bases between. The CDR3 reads CASSRLHMTKLYNEQFF. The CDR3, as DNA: TGCGCCAGCAGCCGGCTCCATATGACAAAATTATACAATGAGCAGTTCTTC.

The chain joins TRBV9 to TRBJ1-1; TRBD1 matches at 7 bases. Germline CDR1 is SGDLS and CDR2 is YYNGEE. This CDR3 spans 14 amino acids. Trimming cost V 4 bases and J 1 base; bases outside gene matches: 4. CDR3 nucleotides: TGTGCCAGCAGCAGGGGGCCGGGGAACACTGAAGCTTTCTTT. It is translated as CASSRGPGNTEAFF.

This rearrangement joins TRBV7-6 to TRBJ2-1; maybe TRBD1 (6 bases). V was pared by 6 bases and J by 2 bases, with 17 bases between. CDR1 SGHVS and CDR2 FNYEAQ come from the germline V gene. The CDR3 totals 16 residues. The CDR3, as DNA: TGTGCCAGCAGTGTTACCCCAGGGGTGGCCTACAATGAGCAGTTCTTC. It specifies CASSVTPGVAYNEQFF.

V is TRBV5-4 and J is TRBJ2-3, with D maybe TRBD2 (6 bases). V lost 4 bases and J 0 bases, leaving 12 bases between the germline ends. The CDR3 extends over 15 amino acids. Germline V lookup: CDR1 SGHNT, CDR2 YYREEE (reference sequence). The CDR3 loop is CASSRDSPSTDTQYF. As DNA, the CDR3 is TGTGCCAGCAGCAGGGACTCCCCCAGCACAGATACGCAGTATTTT.

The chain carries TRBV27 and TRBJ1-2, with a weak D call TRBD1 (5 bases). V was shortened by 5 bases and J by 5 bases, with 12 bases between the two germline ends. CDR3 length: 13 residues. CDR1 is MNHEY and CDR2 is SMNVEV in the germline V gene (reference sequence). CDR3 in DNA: TGTGCCAGCAGTACCAGGGCTGGTTATGGCTACACCTTC. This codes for CASSTRAGYGYTF.

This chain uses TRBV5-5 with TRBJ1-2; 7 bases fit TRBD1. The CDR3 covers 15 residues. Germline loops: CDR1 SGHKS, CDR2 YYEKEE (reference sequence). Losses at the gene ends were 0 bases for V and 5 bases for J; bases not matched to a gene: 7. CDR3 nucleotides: TGTGCCAGCAGCTTGGTAACAGGGGTACGGTATGGCTACACCTTC. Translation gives CASSLVTGVRYGYTF.

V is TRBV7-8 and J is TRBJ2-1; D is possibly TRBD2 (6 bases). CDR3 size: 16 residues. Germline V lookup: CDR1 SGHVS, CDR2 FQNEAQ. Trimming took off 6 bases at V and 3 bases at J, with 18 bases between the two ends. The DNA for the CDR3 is TGTGCCAGCAGTGAATCACTAGCCTTCATCTACAATGAGCAGTTCTTC. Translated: CASSESLAFIYNEQFF.

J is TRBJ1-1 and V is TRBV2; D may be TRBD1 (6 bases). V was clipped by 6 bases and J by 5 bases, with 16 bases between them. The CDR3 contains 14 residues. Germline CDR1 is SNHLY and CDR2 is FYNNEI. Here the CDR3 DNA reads TGTGCCAGCAGGCCGACAGGTGCGAGGACTGAAGCTTTCTTT. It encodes CASRPTGARTEAFF.

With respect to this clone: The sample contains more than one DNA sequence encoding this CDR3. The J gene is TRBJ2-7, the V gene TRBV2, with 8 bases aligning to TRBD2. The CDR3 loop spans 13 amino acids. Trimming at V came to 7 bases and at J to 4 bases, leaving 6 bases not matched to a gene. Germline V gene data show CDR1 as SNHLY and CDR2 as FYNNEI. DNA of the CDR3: TGTGCCAGCACGGGGGGGCTTAGTTACGAGCAGTACTTC. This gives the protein CASTGGLSYEQYF.

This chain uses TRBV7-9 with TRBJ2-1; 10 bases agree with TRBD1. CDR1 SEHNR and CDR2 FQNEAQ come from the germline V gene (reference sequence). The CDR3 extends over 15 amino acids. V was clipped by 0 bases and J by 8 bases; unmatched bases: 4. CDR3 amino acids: CASSLAGQGSDEQFF. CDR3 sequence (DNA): TGTGCCAGCAGCTTAGCGGGACAGGGGAGCGATGAGCAGTTCTTC.

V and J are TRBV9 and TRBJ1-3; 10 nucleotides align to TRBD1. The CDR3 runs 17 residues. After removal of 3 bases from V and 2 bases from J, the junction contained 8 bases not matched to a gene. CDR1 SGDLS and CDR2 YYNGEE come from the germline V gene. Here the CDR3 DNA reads TGTGCCAGCAGCGCCAGCCTCGACAGGGGGCCTGGAAACACCATATATTTT. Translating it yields CASSASLDRGPGNTIYF.

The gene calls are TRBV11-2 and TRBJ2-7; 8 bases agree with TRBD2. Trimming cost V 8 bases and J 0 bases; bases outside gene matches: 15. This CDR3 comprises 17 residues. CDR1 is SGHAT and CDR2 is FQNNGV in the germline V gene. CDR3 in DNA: TGTGCCAGCTTGGGGGTGGGGCTAGCGGGTACCTCCTACGAGCAGTACTTC. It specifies CASLGVGLAGTSYEQYF.

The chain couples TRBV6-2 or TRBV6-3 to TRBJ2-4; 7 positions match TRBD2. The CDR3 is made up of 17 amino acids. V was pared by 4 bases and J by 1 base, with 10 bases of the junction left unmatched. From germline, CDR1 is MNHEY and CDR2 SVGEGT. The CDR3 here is CASSSRVGGLAKNIQYF. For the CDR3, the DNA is TGTGCCAGCAGTTCCCGTGTCGGGGGGTTGGCCAAAAACATTCAGTACTTC.

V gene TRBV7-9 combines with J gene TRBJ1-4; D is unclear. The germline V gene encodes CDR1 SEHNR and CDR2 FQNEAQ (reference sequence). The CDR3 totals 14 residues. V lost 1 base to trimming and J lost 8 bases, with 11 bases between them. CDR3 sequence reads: CASSLDRGGEKLFF. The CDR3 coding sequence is TGTGCCAGCAGCTTAGATCGTGGAGGCGAAAAACTGTTTTTT.

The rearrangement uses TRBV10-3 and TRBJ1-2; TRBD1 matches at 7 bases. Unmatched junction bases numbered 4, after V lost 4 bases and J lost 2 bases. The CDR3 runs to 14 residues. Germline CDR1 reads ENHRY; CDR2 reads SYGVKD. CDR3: CAISGDSANYGYTF. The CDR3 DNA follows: TGTGCCATCAGTGGGGACAGTGCAAACTATGGCTACACCTTC.

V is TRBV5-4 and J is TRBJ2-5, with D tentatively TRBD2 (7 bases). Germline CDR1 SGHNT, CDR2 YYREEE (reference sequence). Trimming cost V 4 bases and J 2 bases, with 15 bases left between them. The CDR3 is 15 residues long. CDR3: CASSNGGGGQETQYF. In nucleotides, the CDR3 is TGTGCCAGCAGCAATGGCGGGGGCGGACAAGAGACCCAGTACTTC.

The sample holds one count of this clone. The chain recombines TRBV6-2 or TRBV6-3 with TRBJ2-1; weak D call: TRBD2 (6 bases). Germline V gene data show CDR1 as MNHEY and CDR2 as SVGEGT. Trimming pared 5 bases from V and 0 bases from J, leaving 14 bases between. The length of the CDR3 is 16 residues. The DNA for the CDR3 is TGTGCCAGCAGTACATTAGCGGCTACCTCCTACAATGAGCAGTTCTTC. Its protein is CASSTLAATSYNEQFF.